This T cell receptor beta chain was observed in a study of blood T cell repertoires in COVID-19. The germline gives CDR1 SNHLY, CDR2 FYNNEI. The CDR3 sequence is 13 residues long. TCRdb's table, derived via immunoSEQ multiplex PCR, lists solely in-frame clones and lacks some. This table holds roughly 260,000 clones, about four fifths found once. Comments on this clone: A read error may account for a junction end that differs from germline.

The chain has TRBV2 and TRBJ1-2, with D unresolved. The source is a woman in her 40s who had been exposed to COVID-19. Sequenced sample: PBMCs or T cells enriched from blood (not recorded which). CDR3 in amino acids: CASREGPEGGYTF. For the CDR3, the DNA is TGTGCCAGCAGAGAAGGACCCGAGGGAGGCTACACCTTC. Based on the CDR3 plus reference TRBV2 and TRBJ1-2, the full variable domain is EPEVTQTPSHQVTQMGQEVILRCVPISNHLYFYWYRQILGQKVEFLVSFYNNEISEKSEIFDDQFSVERPDGSNFTLKIRSTKLEDSAMYFCASREGPEGGYTFGSGTRLTVV.